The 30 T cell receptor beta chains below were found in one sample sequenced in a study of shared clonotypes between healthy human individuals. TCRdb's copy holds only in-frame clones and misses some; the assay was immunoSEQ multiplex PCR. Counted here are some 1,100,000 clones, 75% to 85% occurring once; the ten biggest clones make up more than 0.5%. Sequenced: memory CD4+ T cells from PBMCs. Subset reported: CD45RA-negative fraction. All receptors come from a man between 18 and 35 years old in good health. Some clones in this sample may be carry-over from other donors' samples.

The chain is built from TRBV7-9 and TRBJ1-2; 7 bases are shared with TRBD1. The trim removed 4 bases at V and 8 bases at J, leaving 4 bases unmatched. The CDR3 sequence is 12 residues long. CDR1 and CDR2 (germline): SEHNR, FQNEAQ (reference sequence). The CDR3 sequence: CASSYDREGYTF. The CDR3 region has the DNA TGTGCCAGCAGCTATGACAGGGAAGGCTACACCTTC.

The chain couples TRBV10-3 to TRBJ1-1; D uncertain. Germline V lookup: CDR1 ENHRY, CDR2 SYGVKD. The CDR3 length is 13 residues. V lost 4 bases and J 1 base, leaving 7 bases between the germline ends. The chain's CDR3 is CAISVQANTEAFF. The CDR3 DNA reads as TGTGCCATCAGTGTTCAAGCGAACACTGAAGCTTTCTTT.

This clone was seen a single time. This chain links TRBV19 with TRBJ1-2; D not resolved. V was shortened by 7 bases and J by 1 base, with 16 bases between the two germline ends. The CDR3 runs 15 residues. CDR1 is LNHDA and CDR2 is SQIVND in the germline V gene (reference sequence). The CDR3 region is CASTPYQRFNYGYTF. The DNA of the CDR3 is TGTGCCAGTACGCCATACCAGAGATTTAACTATGGCTACACCTTC.

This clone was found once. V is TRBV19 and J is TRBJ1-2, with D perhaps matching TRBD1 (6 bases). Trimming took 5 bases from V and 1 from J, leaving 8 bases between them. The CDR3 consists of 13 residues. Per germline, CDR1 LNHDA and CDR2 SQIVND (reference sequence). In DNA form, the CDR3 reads TGTGCCAGTAGTGTACAGGGTAACTATGGCTACACCTTC. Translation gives CASSVQGNYGYTF.

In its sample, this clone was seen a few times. This CDR3 is CASSRSGQGGEKLFF. The CDR3 DNA reads TGTGCCAGCAGCCGTTCCGGACAGGGAGGCGAAAAACTGTTTTTT. V and J are TRBV2 and TRBJ1-4; 8 bases match TRBD1. The germline V gene has CDR1 SNHLY and CDR2 FYNNEI. V dropped 6 bases and J dropped 8; count of bases not matched to a gene: 11. The CDR3 covers 15 residues.

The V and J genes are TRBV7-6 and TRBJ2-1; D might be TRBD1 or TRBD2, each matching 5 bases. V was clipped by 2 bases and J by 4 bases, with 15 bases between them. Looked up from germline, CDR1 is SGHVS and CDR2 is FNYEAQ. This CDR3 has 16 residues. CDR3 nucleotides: TGTGCCAGCAGCTTATTGTCCGGGACGGGGTACAATGAGCAGTTCTTC. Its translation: CASSLLSGTGYNEQFF.

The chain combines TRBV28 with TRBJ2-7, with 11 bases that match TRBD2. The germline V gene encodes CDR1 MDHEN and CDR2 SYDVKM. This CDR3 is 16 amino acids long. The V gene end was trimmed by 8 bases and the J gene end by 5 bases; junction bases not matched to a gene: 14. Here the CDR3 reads CASPPASGRIVNEQYF. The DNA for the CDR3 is TGTGCCAGCCCACCCGCTAGCGGGAGGATCGTGAACGAGCAGTACTTC.

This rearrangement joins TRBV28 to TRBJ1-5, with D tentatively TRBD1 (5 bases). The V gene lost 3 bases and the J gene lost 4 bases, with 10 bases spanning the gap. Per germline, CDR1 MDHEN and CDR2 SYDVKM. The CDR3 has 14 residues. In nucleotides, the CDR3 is TGTGCCAGCAGTTTTGACAGTGGTAATCAGCCCCAGCATTTT. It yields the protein CASSFDSGNQPQHF. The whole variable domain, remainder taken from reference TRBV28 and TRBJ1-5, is DVKVTQSSRYLVKRTGEKVFLECVQDMDHENMFWYRQDPGLGLRLIYFSYDVKMKEKGDIPEGYSVSREKKERFSLILESASTNQTSMYLCASSFDSGNQPQHFGDGTRLSIL.

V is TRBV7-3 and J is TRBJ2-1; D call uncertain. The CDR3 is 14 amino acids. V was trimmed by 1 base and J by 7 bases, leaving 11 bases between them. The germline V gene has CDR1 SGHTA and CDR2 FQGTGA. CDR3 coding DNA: TGTGCCAGCAGCTTAAAGGCGCCCCCTAATGAGCAGTTCTTC. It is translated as CASSLKAPPNEQFF. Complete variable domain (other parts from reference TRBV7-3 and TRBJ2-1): GAGVSQTPSNKVTEKGKYVELRCDPISGHTALYWYRQSLGQGPEFLIYFQGTGAADDSGLPNDRFFAVRPEGSVSTLKIQRTERGDSAVYLCASSLKAPPNEQFFGPGTRLTVL.

The CDR3 DNA is TGTGCCAGCAGCGTAGGAGGGATAACGGATGGCTACACCTTC. Protein: CASSVGGITDGYTF. The chain uses TRBV9 and TRBJ1-2; D remains unclear. V shed 0 bases and J shed 6 bases, with 12 bases lying between them. The CDR3 runs 14 residues. Germline values: CDR1 SGDLS, CDR2 YYNGEE.

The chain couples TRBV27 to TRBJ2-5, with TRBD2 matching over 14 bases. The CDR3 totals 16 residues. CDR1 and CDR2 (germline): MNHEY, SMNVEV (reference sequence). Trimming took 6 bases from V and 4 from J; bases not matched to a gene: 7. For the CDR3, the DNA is TGTGCCAGCAGACAAGGGACTAGCGGGAGAGGAGAGACCCAGTACTTC. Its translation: CASRQGTSGRGETQYF.

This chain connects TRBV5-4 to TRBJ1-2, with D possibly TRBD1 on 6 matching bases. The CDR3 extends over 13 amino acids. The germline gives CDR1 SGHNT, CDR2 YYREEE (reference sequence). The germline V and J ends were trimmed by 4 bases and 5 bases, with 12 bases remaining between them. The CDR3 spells CASSREQGYGYTF. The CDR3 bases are TGTGCCAGCAGCCGCGAACAGGGATATGGCTACACCTTC.

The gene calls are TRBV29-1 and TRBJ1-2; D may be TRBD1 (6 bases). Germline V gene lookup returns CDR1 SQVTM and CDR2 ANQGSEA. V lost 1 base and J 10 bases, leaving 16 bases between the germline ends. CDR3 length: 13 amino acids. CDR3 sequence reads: CSVEVTGGGAYTF. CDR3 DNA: TGCAGCGTTGAAGTGACAGGAGGGGGTGCCTACACCTTC.

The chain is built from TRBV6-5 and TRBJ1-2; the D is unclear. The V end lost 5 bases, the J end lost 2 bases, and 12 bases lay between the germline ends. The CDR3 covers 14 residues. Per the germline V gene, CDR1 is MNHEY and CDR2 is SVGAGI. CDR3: CASSPHGWNYGYTF. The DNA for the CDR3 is TGTGCCAGCAGTCCTCACGGCTGGAACTATGGCTACACCTTC.

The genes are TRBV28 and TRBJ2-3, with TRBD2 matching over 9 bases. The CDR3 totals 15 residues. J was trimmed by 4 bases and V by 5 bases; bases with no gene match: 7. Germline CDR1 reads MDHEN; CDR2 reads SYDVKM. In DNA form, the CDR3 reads TGTGCCAGCAGTGTAGCGGGAGATGCGGCAGATACGCAGTATTTT. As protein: CASSVAGDAADTQYF.

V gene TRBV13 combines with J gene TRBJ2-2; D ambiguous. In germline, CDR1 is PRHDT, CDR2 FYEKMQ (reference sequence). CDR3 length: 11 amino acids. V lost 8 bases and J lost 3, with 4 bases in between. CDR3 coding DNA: TGTGCCAGCGGATACACCGGGGAGCTGTTTTTT. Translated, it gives CASGYTGELFF.

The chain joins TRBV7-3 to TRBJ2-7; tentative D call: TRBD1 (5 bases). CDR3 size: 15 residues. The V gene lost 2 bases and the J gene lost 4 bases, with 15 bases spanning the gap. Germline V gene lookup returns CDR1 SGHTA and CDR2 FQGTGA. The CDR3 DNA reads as TGTGCCAGCAGCTTACGGTCTGGCAGGGCGTACGAGCAGTACTTC. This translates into CASSLRSGRAYEQYF.

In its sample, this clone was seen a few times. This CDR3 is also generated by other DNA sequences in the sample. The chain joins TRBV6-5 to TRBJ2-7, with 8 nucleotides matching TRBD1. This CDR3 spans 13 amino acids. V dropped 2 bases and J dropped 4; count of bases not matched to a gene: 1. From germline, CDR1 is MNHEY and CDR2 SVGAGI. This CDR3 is CASSYRQGYEQYF. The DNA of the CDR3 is TGTGCCAGCAGTTACAGACAGGGGTACGAGCAGTACTTC.

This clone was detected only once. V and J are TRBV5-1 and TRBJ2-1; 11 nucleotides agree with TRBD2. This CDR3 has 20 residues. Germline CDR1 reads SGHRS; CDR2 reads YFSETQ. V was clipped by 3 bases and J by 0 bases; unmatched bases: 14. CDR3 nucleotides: TGCGCCAGCAGCTCAGAGGGCGCGGGACTAGCGGATAGCTCCTACAATGAGCAGTTCTTC. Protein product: CASSSEGAGLADSSYNEQFF.

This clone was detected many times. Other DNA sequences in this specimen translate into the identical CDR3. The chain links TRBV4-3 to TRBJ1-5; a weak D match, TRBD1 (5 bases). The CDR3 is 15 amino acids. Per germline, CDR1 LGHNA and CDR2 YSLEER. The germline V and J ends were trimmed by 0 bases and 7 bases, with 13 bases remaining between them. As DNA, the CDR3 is TGCGCCAGCAGCCAAGATCCAGGGCGGGGGCAGCCCCAGCATTTT. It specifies CASSQDPGRGQPQHF.

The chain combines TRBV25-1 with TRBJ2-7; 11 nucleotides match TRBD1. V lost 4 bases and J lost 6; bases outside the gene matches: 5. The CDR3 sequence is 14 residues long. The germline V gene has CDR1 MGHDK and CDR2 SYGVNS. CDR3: CASSGTGGLREQYF. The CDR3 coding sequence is TGTGCCAGCAGTGGGACAGGGGGCTTACGCGAGCAGTACTTC.

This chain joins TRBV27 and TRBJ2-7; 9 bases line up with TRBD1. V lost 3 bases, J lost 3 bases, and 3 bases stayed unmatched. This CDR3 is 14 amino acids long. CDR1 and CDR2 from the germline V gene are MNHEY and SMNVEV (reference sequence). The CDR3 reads CASSFRDRDYEQYF. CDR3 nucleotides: TGTGCCAGCAGTTTCCGGGACAGGGACTACGAGCAGTACTTC.

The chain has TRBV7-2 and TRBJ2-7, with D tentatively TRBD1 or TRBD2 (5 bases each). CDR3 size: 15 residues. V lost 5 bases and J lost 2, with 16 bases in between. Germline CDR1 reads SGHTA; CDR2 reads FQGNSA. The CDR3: CASSPAGGRPYEQYF. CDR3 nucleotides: TGTGCCAGCAGCCCCGCTGGGGGACGACCCTACGAGCAGTACTTC.

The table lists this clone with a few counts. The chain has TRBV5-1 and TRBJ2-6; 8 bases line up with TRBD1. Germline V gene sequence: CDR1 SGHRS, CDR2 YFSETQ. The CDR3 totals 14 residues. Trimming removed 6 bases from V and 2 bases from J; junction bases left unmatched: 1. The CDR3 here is CASKDRAGANVLTF. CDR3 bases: TGCGCCAGCAAGGACAGGGCTGGGGCCAACGTCCTGACTTTC.

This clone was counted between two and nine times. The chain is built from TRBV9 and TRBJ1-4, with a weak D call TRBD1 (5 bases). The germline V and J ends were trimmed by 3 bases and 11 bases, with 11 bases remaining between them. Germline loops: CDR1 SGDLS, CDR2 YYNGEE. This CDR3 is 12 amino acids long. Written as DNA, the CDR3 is TGTGCCAGCAGCGGAGCGGGGGGGAAACTGTTTTTT. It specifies CASSGAGGKLFF.

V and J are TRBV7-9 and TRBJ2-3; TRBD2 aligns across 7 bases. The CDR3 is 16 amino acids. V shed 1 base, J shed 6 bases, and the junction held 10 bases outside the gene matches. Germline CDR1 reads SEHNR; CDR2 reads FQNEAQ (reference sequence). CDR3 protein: CASSLGVPGGADTQYF. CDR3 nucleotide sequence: TGTGCCAGCAGCTTAGGTGTTCCGGGAGGAGCCGATACGCAGTATTTT.

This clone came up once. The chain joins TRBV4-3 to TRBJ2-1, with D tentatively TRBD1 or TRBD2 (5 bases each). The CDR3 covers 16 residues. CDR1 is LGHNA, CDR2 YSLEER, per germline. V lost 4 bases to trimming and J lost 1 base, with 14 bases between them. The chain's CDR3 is CASSPRGERSYNEQFF. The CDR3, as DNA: TGCGCCAGCAGCCCACGAGGGGAAAGATCCTACAATGAGCAGTTCTTC.

The CDR3 loop is CASSAESPRIYEQYF. CDR3 coding DNA: TGTGCCAGCAGTGCCGAAAGCCCCAGAATTTACGAGCAGTACTTC. The chain combines TRBV6-1 with TRBJ2-7; D not certain. With 4 bases removed from V and 4 bases from J, the gap between germline ends came to 17 bases. The CDR3 runs to 15 residues. Germline assignment: CDR1 MNHNS and CDR2 SASEGT.

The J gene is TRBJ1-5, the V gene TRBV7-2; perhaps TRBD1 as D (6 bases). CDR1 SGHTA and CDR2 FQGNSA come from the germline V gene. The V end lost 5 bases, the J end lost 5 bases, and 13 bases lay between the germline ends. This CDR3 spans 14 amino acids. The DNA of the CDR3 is TGTGCCAGCAGCGCAGACAGGACCTATCAGCCCCAGCATTTT. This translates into CASSADRTYQPQHF.

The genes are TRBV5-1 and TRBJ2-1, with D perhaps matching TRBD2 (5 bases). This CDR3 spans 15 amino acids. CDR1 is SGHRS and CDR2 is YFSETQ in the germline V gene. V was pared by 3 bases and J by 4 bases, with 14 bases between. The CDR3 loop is CASSWPGLSYNEQFF. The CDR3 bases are TGCGCCAGCAGCTGGCCGGGATTGTCTTACAATGAGCAGTTCTTC. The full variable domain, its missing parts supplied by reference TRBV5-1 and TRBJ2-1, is KAGVTQTPRYLIKTRGQQVTLSCSPISGHRSVSWYQQTPGQGLQFLFEYFSETQRNKGNFPGRFSGRQFSNSRSEMNVSTLELGDSALYLCASSWPGLSYNEQFFGPGTRLTVL.